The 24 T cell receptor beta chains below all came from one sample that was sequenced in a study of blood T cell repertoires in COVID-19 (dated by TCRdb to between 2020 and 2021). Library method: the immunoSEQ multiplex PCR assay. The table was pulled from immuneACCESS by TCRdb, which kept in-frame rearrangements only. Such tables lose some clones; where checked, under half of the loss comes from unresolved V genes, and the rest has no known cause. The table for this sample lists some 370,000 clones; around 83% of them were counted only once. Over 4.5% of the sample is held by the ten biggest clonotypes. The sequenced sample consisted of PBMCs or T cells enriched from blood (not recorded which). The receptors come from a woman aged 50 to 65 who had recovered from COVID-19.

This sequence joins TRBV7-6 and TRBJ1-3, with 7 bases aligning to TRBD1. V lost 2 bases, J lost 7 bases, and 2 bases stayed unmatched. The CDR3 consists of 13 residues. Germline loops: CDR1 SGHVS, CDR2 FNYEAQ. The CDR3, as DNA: TGTGCCAGCAGCTTAAACAGGGGCAACACCATATATTTT. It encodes CASSLNRGNTIYF. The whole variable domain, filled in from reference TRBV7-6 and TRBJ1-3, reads GAGVSQSPRYKVTKRGQDVALRCDPISGHVSLYWYRQALGQGPEFLTYFNYEAQQDKSGLPNDRFSAERPEGSISTLTIQRTEQRDSAMYRCASSLNRGNTIYFGEGSWLTVV.

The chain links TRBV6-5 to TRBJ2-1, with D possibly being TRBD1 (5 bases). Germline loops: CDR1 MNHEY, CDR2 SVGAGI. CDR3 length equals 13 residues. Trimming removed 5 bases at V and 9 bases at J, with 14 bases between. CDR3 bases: TGTGCCAGCAGTCAGGGCCCCGGCGGTGAGCAGTTCTTC. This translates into CASSQGPGGEQFF.

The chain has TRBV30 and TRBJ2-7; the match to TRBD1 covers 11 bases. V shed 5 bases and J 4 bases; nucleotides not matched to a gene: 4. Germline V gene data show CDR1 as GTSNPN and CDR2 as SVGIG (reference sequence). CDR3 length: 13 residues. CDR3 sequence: CAWDRDRGYEQYF. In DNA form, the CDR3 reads TGTGCCTGGGATCGGGACAGGGGGTACGAGCAGTACTTC.

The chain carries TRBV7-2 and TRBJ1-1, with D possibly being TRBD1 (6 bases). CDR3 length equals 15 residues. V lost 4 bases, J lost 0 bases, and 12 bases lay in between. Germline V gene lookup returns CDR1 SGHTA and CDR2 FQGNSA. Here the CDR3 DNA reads TGTGCCAGCAGCTCACAGGGAAACCTGAACACTGAAGCTTTCTTT. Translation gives CASSSQGNLNTEAFF.

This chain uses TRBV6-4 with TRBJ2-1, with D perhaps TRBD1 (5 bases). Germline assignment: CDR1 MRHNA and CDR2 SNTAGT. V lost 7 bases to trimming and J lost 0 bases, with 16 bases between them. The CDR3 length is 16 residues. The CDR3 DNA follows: TGTGCCAGCAAGCCCCAGGGCAGGAGCTCCTACAATGAGCAGTTCTTC. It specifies CASKPQGRSSYNEQFF.

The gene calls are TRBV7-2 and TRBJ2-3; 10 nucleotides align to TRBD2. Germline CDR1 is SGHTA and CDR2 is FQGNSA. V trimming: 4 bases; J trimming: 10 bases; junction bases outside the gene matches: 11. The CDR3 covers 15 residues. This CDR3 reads CASSSTLAGAPPQYF. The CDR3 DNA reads TGTGCCAGCAGCTCGACCCTAGCGGGGGCGCCCCCGCAGTATTTT.

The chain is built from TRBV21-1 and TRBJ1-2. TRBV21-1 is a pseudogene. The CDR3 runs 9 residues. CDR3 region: CASSKRGTF. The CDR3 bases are TGTGCCAGCAGCAAACGAGGCACCTTC.

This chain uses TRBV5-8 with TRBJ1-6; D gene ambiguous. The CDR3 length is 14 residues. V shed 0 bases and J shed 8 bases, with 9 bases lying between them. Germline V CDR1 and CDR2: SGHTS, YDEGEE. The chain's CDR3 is CASSLGGRDSPLHF. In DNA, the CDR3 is TGTGCCAGCAGCTTGGGAGGTAGAGATTCACCCCTCCACTTT.

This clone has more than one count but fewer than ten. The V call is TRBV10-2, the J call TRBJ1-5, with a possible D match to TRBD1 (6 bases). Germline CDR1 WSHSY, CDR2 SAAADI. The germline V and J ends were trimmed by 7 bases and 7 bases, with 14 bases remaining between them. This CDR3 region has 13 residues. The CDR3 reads CASTQGHGQPQHF. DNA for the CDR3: TGCGCCAGCACCCAGGGACACGGGCAGCCCCAGCATTTT.

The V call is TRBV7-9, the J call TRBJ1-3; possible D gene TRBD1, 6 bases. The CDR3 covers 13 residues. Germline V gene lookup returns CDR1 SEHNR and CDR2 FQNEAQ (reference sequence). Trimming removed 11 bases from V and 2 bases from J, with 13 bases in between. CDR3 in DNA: TGTGCCTCCGGCAGGGGAACTGGAAACACCATATATTTT. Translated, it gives CASGRGTGNTIYF.

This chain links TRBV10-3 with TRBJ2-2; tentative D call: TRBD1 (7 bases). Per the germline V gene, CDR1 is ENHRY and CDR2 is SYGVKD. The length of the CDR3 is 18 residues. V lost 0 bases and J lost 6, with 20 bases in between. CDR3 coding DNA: TGTGCCATCAGTGAGTCGGGGGGACAGATTCTGAGGGCCGGGGAGCTGTTTTTT. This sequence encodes CAISESGGQILRAGELFF.

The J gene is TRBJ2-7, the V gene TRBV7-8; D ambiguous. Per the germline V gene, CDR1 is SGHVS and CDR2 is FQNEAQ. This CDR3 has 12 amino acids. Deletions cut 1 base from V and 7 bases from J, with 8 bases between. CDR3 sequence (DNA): TGTGCCAGCAGCTTAGGCGATTGGGAGCAGTACTTC. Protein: CASSLGDWEQYF.

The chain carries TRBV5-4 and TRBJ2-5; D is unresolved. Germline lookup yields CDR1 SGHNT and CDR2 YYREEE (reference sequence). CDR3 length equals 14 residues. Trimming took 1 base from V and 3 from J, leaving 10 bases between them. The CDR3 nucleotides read TGTGCCAGCAGCTTGCAGGCGTTTGAAGAGACCCAGTACTTC. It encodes CASSLQAFEETQYF.

The chain's CDR3 is CASSLSSAGGLWNEQFF. In nucleotides, the CDR3 is TGTGCCAGCAGTTTATCCTCGGCGGGGGGGCTTTGGAATGAGCAGTTCTTC. The rearrangement uses TRBV27 and TRBJ2-1; 9 positions match TRBD2. The germline V gene encodes CDR1 MNHEY and CDR2 SMNVEV (reference sequence). Unmatched junction bases numbered 10, after V lost 0 bases and J lost 7 bases. The CDR3 sequence is 17 residues long.

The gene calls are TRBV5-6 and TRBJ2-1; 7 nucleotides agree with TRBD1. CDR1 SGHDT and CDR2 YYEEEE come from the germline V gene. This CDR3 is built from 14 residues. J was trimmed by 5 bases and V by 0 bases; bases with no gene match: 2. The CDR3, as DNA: TGTGCCAGCAGCTTGGTTGGACAGGACAATGAGCAGTTCTTC. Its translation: CASSLVGQDNEQFF.

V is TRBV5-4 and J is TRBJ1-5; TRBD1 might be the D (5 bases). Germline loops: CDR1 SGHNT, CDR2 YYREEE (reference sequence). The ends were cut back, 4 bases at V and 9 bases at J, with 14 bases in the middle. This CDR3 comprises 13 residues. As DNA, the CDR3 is TGTGCCAGCAGCCTAGACAGTGCTGGGCCCCAGCATTTT. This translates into CASSLDSAGPQHF.

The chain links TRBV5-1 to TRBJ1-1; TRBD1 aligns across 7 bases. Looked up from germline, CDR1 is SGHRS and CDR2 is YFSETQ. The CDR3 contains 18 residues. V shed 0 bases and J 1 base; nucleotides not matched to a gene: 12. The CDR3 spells CASSLASVQGVGNTEAFF. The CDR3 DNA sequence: TGCGCCAGCAGCTTGGCCTCGGTGCAGGGGGTAGGGAACACTGAAGCTTTCTTT.

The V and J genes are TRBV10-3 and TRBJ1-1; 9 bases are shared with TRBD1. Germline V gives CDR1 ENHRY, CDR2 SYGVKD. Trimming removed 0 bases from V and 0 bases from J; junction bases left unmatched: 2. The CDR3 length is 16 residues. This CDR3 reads CAISESQGALNTEAFF. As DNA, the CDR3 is TGTGCCATCAGTGAGTCACAGGGGGCCCTGAACACTGAAGCTTTCTTT.

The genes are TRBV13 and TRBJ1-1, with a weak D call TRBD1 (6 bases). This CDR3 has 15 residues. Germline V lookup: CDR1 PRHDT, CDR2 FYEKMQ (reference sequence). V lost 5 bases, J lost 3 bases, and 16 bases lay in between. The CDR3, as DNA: TGTGCCAGCAGCCCGCCAGGGGCGAGGGACACTGAAGCTTTCTTT. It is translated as CASSPPGARDTEAFF.

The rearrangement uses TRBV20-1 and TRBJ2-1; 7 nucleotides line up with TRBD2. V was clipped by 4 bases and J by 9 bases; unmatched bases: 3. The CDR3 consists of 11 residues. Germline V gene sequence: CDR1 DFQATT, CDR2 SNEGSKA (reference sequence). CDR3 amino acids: CSATAGFEQFF. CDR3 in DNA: TGCAGTGCTACAGCGGGGTTTGAGCAGTTCTTC.

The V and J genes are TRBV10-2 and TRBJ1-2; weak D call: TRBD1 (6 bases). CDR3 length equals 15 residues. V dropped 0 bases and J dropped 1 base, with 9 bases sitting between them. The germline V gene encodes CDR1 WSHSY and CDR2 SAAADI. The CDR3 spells CASSESGRGNYGYTF. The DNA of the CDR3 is TGCGCCAGCAGTGAGTCGGGCAGGGGTAACTATGGCTACACCTTC.

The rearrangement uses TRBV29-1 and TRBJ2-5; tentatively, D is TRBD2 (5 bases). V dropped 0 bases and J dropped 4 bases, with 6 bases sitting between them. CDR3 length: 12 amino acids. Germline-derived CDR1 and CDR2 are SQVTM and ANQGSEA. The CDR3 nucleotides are TGCAGCGTTGAAGATCGGGGAGAGACCCAGTACTTC. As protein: CSVEDRGETQYF.

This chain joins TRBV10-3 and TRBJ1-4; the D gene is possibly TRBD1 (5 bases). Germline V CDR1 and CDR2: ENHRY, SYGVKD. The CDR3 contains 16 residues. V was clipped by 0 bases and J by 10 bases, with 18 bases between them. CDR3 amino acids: CAISESTGRERGKLFF. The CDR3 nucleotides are TGTGCCATCAGTGAGTCGACGGGCAGGGAAAGGGGAAAACTGTTTTTT.

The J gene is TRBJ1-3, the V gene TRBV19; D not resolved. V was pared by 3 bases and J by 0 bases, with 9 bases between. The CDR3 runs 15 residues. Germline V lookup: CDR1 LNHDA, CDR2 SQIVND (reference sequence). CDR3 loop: CASSIRGHSGNTIYF. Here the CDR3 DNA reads TGTGCCAGTAGTATCCGGGGTCACTCTGGAAACACCATATATTTT. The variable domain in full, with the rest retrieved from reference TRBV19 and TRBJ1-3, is DGGITQSPKYLFRKEGQNVTLSCEQNLNHDAMYWYRQDPGQGLRLIYYSQIVNDFQKGDIAEGYSVSREKKESFPLTVTSAQKNPTAFYLCASSIRGHSGNTIYFGEGSWLTVV.